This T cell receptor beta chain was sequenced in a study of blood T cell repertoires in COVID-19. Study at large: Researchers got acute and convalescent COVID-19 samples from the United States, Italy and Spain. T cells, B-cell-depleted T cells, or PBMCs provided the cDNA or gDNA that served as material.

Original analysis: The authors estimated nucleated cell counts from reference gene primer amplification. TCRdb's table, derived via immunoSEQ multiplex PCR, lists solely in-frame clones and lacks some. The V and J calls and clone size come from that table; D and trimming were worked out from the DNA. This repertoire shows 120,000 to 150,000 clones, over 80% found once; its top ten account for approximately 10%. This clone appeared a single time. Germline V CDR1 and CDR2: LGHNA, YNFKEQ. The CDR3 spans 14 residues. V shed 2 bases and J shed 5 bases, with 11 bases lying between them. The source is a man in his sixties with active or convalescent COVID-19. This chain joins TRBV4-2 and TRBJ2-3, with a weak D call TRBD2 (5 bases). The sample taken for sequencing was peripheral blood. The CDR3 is CASSQQLSGDTQYF. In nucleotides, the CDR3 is TGTGCCAGCAGCCAACAGCTAAGCGGAGATACGCAGTATTTT.